This T cell receptor beta chain appears in the sequencing data of a study of regulatory T cells in long-lasting Graves disease. Assembly of TCR beta libraries relied on iRepertoire HTBI primers together with Arm-PCR of CDR3 regions. TCRdb re-called the multiplex PCR reads through MiXCR, storing one row per CDR3 protein. The table lists around 500,000 distinct CDR3 sequences, 12% of them singletons, with approximately 9.6% in the top ten. This clonotype came up many times. Time point specified: newly diagnosed GD, antithyroid drugs for less than 3 months. The TCR library was made from RNA extracted from PBMCs. CDR1 MNHEY and CDR2 SMNVEV come from the germline V gene (reference sequence). V was clipped by 6 bases and J by 4 bases, with 12 bases between them. The CDR3 covers 13 residues. Another study also made use of these data, one on T cells in Graves' hyperthyroidism and ophthalmopathy.

This material consisted of peripheral blood mononuclear cells (PBMCs), taken at new diagnosis, from a patient treated with antithyroid drugs. The rearrangement joins TRBV27 to TRBJ1-1; the D is unclear. This TCR was recovered from a woman aged 30 to 39 with Graves disease. As DNA, the CDR3 is TGTGCCAGCAGACCCCACGTATCCACTGAAGCTTTCTTT. Its translation: CASRPHVSTEAFF.